This T cell receptor (beta chain) emerged from a study of blood T cells in healthy people across ages. This clonotype came up a few times. No antigen is known for it. Study outcomes and limitations: Donors of long life had a larger count of naive CD4+ cells and greater diversity than aged donors.

CDR1 is SEHNR and CDR2 is FQNEAQ in the germline V gene (reference sequence). V gave up 8 bases and J gave up 4 bases; unmatched junction bases: 9. The CDR3 is 14 residues long. Primers used in a second PCR of roughly 6 to 11 cycles were a sample-barcoded 5' primer and a J-beta primer mix. TCRdb ran MiXCR on the 5' RACE reads and lists one entry per CDR3 protein. The table records some 1.8 million distinct CDR3 sequences, more than 35% of them present only once. The sequence came from a human donor in good health. The material sequenced was blood. This chain uses TRBV7-9 with TRBJ2-3; 7 positions agree with TRBD2. The CDR3 nucleotides are TGTGCCAGCTCCGCTAGCGGAGTCCCAGATACGCAGTATTTT. Translating gives CASSASGVPDTQYF.